This TCR beta chain was sequenced in a study of T cells after yellow fever vaccination (dated by TCRdb to between 2018 and 2020). Turning to the overall study: The SMART-Seq v4 Ultra Low Input RNA kit was used to prepare libraries from fractions with low cell numbers. To track T-cell clones before and after primary and booster YFV17D yellow fever vaccination, bulk TCR alpha and beta repertoires were sequenced longitudinally. The cohort comprised two healthy male donors, one aged 18 to 29 and one aged 30 to 40 years. Blood samples were taken at several timepoints before and after primary and secondary immunization, and bulk PBMC replicates and cell subsets were isolated. Study-level results and caveats: Computational filtering was needed because FACS-sorted repertoires could contain abundant contaminating clonotypes from the bulk population. After the booster, most clones that had expanded after primary vaccination were detected again (approximately 97% of CD4 and around 88% of CD8), suggesting broad maintenance of memory. A small fraction of clonotypes appeared in both the CD4 and CD8 compartments, likely as a result of convergent recombination. Compared with the primary T-cell response, the secondary T-cell response was weaker but faster, peaking on day 5 rather than day 15. Only a couple of donors were included in the study, so the extent to which the findings can be generalized is limited.

Data came from an Illumina NovaSeq 6000. Synthesis of TCR cDNA relied on 5'RACE template switching, a step that introduced a universal primer site along with unique molecular identifiers. cDNA synthesis was primed from both the TCR alpha and TCR beta constant segments. Library amplification used two PCR steps, and the second PCR step added sample barcodes and sequencing adapters. Sequencing of libraries was done on Illumina HiSeq 2500 (2x100 bp) or NovaSeq (2x150 bp). From the authors' description of their analysis: MIGEC was used to demultiplex reads and collapse the reads into UMI consensus sequences, and MiXCR was used for V(D)J alignment. Vaccine-responding clonotypes were identified with edgeR using replicate PBMC samples, with FDR below 0.01 and a log2 fold change above 5 up to day 15 being required. Bulk clonotypes were assigned CD4 or CD8 identity according to which sequenced CD4 or CD8 repertoire held them at higher abundance. TCRdb cleaned the public reads at Q25 with fastp, built clones with MiXCR and kept in-frame beta chains. Rows with a matching CDR3 protein are joined into one entry that keeps the most common DNA and genes. What appears here as the V and J calls and clone size reflects TCRdb's work, not the paper's. The sample table holds about 170,000 distinct CDR3 sequences, of which about 10% were seen once. Jointly, the top ten make up 36% of the sample.

Inclusive of the bounding cysteine and phenylalanine, the CDR3 is 16 residues long. Only CDR3 DNA is held: 48 bases, read in frame from base 1. Trimming removed 6 bases from V and 1 base from J; the gene matches leave 5 bases unexplained. This clonotype was picked up many times. Its antigen target is currently unknown. No qualities accompany the bases; no much larger clone lies one base away. Taken with the paper, the label for treatment or condition translates to: live attenuated yellow fever vaccine strain. PBMCs were isolated from peripheral blood using a standard Ficoll-Paque protocol. Dynabeads CD4 and CD8 positive selection kits were used to isolate CD4 and CD8 T-cell fractions. RNA was extracted with TriZol from bulk PBMCs, CD4 and CD8 fractions, and dextramer-positive and dextramer-negative fractions.

The sample in question was CD8+ T cells sorted from PBMCs, obtained 15 days after the yellow fever booster vaccination. This chain joins TRBV12-3 or TRBV12-4 to TRBJ2-1; TRBD2 agrees with 11 junctional bases. The clonotype was recovered from a young man who received the YFV17D yellow fever vaccine. The CDR3 protein: CASSIAGGPSYNEQFF. The DNA sequence is as follows: TGTGCCAGCAGCATAGCGGGGGGGCCATCCTACAATGAGCAGTTCTTC.